Presented here are 21 T cell receptor beta chains from one specimen sequenced in a study of T cells after yellow fever vaccination. A single record per CDR3 protein comes from TCRdb applying MiXCR to the 5' RACE reads. The table lists a few hundred thousand distinct CDR3 sequences, under 9% of them singletons, with about 3.5% in the top ten. The input for sequencing was CD4+ T cells sorted from PBMCs, taken 5 days after the yellow fever booster vaccination. These receptors all come from a man younger than 30 who received the YFV17D yellow fever vaccine.

This clonotype was seen more than once but under ten times. The V and J genes are TRBV2 and TRBJ2-4, with 10 bases that match TRBD2. Germline trimming cut 2 bases from V and 7 bases from J; bases unmatched to any gene: 5. Germline CDR1 reads SNHLY; CDR2 reads FYNNEI. This CDR3 has 15 amino acids. CDR3 nucleotide sequence: TGTGCCAGCAGTGAACAGCGGGGGGGCCCGAACATTCAGTACTTC. Translated: CASSEQRGGPNIQYF.

The V gene is TRBV5-1, the J gene TRBJ1-4; D call uncertain. With 3 bases removed from V and 1 base from J, the gap between germline ends came to 7 bases. The CDR3 spans 14 residues. Germline values: CDR1 SGHRS, CDR2 YFSETQ. The DNA for the CDR3 is TGCGCCAGCAGCTGGGAAGGAACTAATGAAAAACTGTTTTTT. Translation: CASSWEGTNEKLFF. Full variable domain (outside the CDR3, taken from reference TRBV5-1 and TRBJ1-4): KAGVTQTPRYLIKTRGQQVTLSCSPISGHRSVSWYQQTPGQGLQFLFEYFSETQRNKGNFPGRFSGRQFSNSRSEMNVSTLELGDSALYLCASSWEGTNEKLFFGSGTQLSVL.

This chain joins TRBV6-2 or TRBV6-3 and TRBJ2-5; TRBD2 is a possible D gene (5 bases). The CDR3 length is 17 residues. V was cut by 6 bases and J by 0 bases, with 20 bases left in between. From germline, CDR1 is MNHEY and CDR2 SVGEGT. In DNA form, the CDR3 reads TGTGCCAGCAGCCTCCTGGCGGGCGGAAGGTACCAAGAGACCCAGTACTTC. Protein product: CASSLLAGGRYQETQYF.

This clonotype was observed at least ten times. This chain joins TRBV6-2 or TRBV6-3 and TRBJ1-5; D gene unclear. V lost 7 bases and J 0 bases, leaving 13 bases between the germline ends. Germline CDR1 is MNHEY and CDR2 is SVGEGT. This CDR3 is built from 15 residues. In nucleotides, the CDR3 is TGTGCCAGCACCTACAACAGCGATAGCAATCAGCCCCAGCATTTT. It codes for CASTYNSDSNQPQHF.

This clonotype was recorded many times. V usage is TRBV14 and J usage is TRBJ1-2; D gene unclear. Germline loops: CDR1 SGHDN, CDR2 FVKESK. Trimming pared 0 bases from V and 4 bases from J, leaving 6 bases between. This CDR3 is built from 13 residues. CDR3 nucleotides: TGTGCCAGCAGCCAAGATCGGACCTATGGCTACACCTTC. Its protein product is CASSQDRTYGYTF.

This chain uses TRBV7-2 with TRBJ2-5; no firm D call. Deletions cut 2 bases from V and 4 bases from J, with 14 bases between. The CDR3 totals 15 residues. Germline CDR1 is SGHTA and CDR2 is FQGNSA. DNA for the CDR3: TGTGCCAGCAGCTTATTTGTTAAGGGCGGAGAGACCCAGTACTTC. It codes for CASSLFVKGGETQYF.

The chain has TRBV7-8 and TRBJ2-5; perhaps TRBD2 as D (5 bases). Per the germline V gene, CDR1 is SGHVS and CDR2 is FQNEAQ. The V gene lost 2 bases and the J gene lost 6 bases, with 10 bases spanning the gap. The CDR3 is 13 amino acids. The CDR3 reads CASSLPGRKTQYF. In DNA, the CDR3 is TGTGCCAGCAGCTTACCGGGGAGAAAGACCCAGTACTTC.

At least ten counts were recorded for this clonotype. The chain has TRBV30 and TRBJ1-1; D gene unclear. Germline V gene lookup returns CDR1 GTSNPN and CDR2 SVGIG (reference sequence). V lost 2 bases and J 7 bases, leaving 8 bases between the germline ends. CDR3 length equals 11 residues. Here the CDR3 reads CAWSLQVEAFF. CDR3 DNA sequence: TGTGCCTGGAGTCTGCAGGTTGAAGCTTTCTTT.

This clonotype was seen a handful of times. The J gene is TRBJ2-2, the V gene TRBV5-1; 8 bases agree with TRBD1. The germline V gene has CDR1 SGHRS and CDR2 YFSETQ. This CDR3 comprises 15 residues. V shed 3 bases and J 7 bases; nucleotides not matched to a gene: 8. CDR3 sequence: CASSWQGALGGELFF. CDR3 DNA: TGCGCCAGCAGCTGGCAGGGGGCGCTTGGCGGGGAGCTGTTTTTT.

The chain joins TRBV9 to TRBJ1-4, with a tentative D call TRBD1 (5 bases). V lost 4 bases and J 8 bases, leaving 21 bases between the germline ends. In germline, CDR1 is SGDLS, CDR2 YYNGEE. The CDR3 has 16 amino acids. CDR3 coding DNA: TGTGCCAGCAGCCCCGAGTCCCCGGGCGCAGGGGAAAAACTGTTTTTT. Its translation: CASSPESPGAGEKLFF.

This clonotype was seen repeatedly, ten times or more. The chain couples TRBV29-1 to TRBJ2-2, with D maybe TRBD1 (5 bases). The germline V gene has CDR1 SQVTM and CDR2 ANQGSEA. The length of the CDR3 is 11 residues. As DNA, the CDR3 is TGCAGTGGTAGACAGACCGGGGAGCTGTTTTTT. Translated: CSGRQTGELFF.

The chain couples TRBV7-2 to TRBJ1-4; no firm D call. CDR3 size: 15 residues. CDR1 SGHTA and CDR2 FQGNSA come from the germline V gene. Deletions cut 1 base from V and 7 bases from J, with 13 bases between. DNA of the CDR3: TGTGCCAGCAGCTTAGTTATAGGGCCGGGTGAAAAACTGTTTTTT. It yields the protein CASSLVIGPGEKLFF.

There are a few counts of this clonotype. CDR3 bases: TGCAGTGCTAGAGCAAAAGCGGGGGGGCGAATAGAGACCCAGTACTTC. This sequence encodes CSARAKAGGRIETQYF. V and J are TRBV20-1 and TRBJ2-5, with 10 bases fitting TRBD2. The CDR3 runs to 16 residues. CDR1 and CDR2 from the germline V gene are DFQATT and SNEGSKA (reference sequence). V shed 1 base and J 4 bases; nucleotides not matched to a gene: 9.

The table lists this clonotype with many counts. The genes are TRBV5-1 and TRBJ1-2, with TRBD1 as a possible D gene (5 bases). Trimming pared 0 bases from V and 8 bases from J, leaving 14 bases between. The length of the CDR3 is 14 residues. Germline CDR1 SGHRS, CDR2 YFSETQ. As DNA, the CDR3 is TGCGCCAGCAGCTTGGGCCCGGGGACTGTCGGCTACACCTTC. Its translation is CASSLGPGTVGYTF.

This clonotype was detected many times. The chain carries TRBV27 and TRBJ2-3; D is unclear. From germline, CDR1 is MNHEY and CDR2 SMNVEV (reference sequence). The CDR3 sequence is 15 residues long. Trimming removed 0 bases at V and 0 bases at J, with 7 bases between. The CDR3 bases are TGTGCCAGCAGTTTATCGATATCCAGCACAGATACGCAGTATTTT. The encoded protein is CASSLSISSTDTQYF.

V is TRBV10-2 and J is TRBJ2-7; 10 bases align to TRBD2. The CDR3 totals 14 residues. The germline V gene has CDR1 WSHSY and CDR2 SAAADI. V shed 4 bases, J shed 4 bases, and the junction held 4 bases outside the gene matches. DNA of the CDR3: TGCGCCAGCAGTGGCCTAGCGGGGGTTTACGAGCAGTACTTC. It is translated as CASSGLAGVYEQYF.

There are many counts of this clonotype. This chain links TRBV4-2 with TRBJ2-2, with D possibly called TRBD1 or TRBD2 (6 bases each). The CDR3 is 18 amino acids. V dropped 5 bases and J dropped 0 bases, with 19 bases sitting between them. Germline V gives CDR1 LGHNA, CDR2 YNFKEQ. Here the CDR3 reads CASSRRGGPTANTGELFF. Here the CDR3 DNA reads TGTGCCAGCAGCAGACGAGGGGGGCCCACCGCGAACACCGGGGAGCTGTTTTTT.

The genes are TRBV5-1 and TRBJ2-5, with 14 bases fitting TRBD2. CDR3 length: 17 residues. The germline CDR1 and CDR2 sequences are SGHRS and YFSETQ. Trimming cost V 4 bases and J 3 bases; bases outside gene matches: 8. CDR3 amino acids: CASSRTSGGSYKETQYF. The CDR3 DNA follows: TGCGCCAGCAGCCGGACTAGCGGGGGGTCCTATAAAGAGACCCAGTACTTC.

This clonotype was found a few times. The gene calls are TRBV10-3 and TRBJ2-1; D might be TRBD2 (6 bases). Germline V gives CDR1 ENHRY, CDR2 SYGVKD. Trimming took off 8 bases at V and 2 bases at J, with 28 bases between the two ends. The CDR3 runs to 19 residues. The CDR3 here is CAIRDVRPQRSSAYNEQFF. In DNA form, the CDR3 reads TGTGCCATCCGGGATGTGCGGCCGCAAAGGTCTAGCGCCTACAATGAGCAGTTCTTC.

Only a few counts were recorded for this clonotype. The chain is built from TRBV9 and TRBJ2-2; D ambiguous. The germline gives CDR1 SGDLS, CDR2 YYNGEE. V lost 0 bases to trimming and J lost 4 bases, with 7 bases between them. The CDR3 is made up of 14 amino acids. The CDR3: CASSVAQLTGELFF. CDR3 in DNA: TGTGCCAGCAGCGTAGCACAGCTCACCGGGGAGCTGTTTTTT.

The chain uses TRBV27 and TRBJ2-6, with D possibly being TRBD1 (6 bases). The CDR3 length is 15 residues. In germline, CDR1 is MNHEY, CDR2 SMNVEV (reference sequence). V was shortened by 2 bases and J by 5 bases, with 10 bases between the two germline ends. The DNA of the CDR3 is TGTGCCAGCAGTTTAAACTGGGACAGGGCCAACGTCCTGACTTTC. As protein: CASSLNWDRANVLTF.